A selection of T cell receptor beta chains follows, all from one sample in a study of blood T cell repertoires in COVID-19. Assay used: immunoSEQ multiplex PCR; TCRdb lists only in-frame clones, some missing. The sample lists roughly 230,000 clones; under 90% were seen once. The sample consisted of peripheral blood. The receptors derive from an elderly woman with acute or convalescent COVID-19. Both conserved end residues are part of each CDR3. The D gene is left open where the match is weak. Size is stated for part of the rows, as once, few or many counts, or as a class when the clone is expanded.

j_call | v_call | d_call | clone_size | cdr3_aa | cdr3_nt
TRBJ2-6 | TRBV7-2 | . | . | CASSLDLSGANVLTF | TGTGCCAGCAGCTTAGACTTATCTGGGGCCAACGTCCTGACTTTC
TRBJ1-2 | TRBV19 | TRBD1 | . | CASSSGTGELGYTF | TGTGCCAGTAGCTCCGGGACAGGGGAACTCGGCTACACCTTC
TRBJ1-6 | TRBV28 | TRBD1 | once | CASSSGQGNSPLHF | TGTGCCAGCAGTTCGGGACAGGGAAATTCACCCCTCCACTTT
TRBJ2-6 | TRBV4-1 | . | . | CASSQDLAYSGANVLTF | TGCGCCAGCAGCCAAGATCTGGCTTACTCTGGGGCCAACGTCCTGACTTTC
TRBJ2-7 | TRBV5-4 | . | . | CASSLTGSYEQYF | TGTGCCAGCAGCTTAACAGGGTCCTACGAGCAGTACTTC
TRBJ2-2 | TRBV11-2 | . | . | CASSSFRGTGELFF | TGTGCCAGCAGCTCTTTCAGGGGCACCGGGGAGCTGTTTTTT
TRBJ1-2 | TRBV12-3/TRBV12-4 | . | . | CASSLVFGNGYTF | TGTGCCAGCAGTTTAGTTTTCGGTAATGGCTACACCTTC
TRBJ1-5 | TRBV7-2 | TRBD1 | . | CASSLASTGQAFQPQHF | TGTGCCAGCAGCTTAGCTTCTACGGGACAGGCGTTTCAGCCCCAGCATTTT
TRBJ1-2 | TRBV5-4 | TRBD1 | few | CASSLAGQGSYGYTF | TGTGCCAGCAGCTTGGCGGGACAGGGAAGTTATGGCTACACCTTC
TRBJ1-5 | TRBV27 | TRBD1 | . | CASGTGAYQPQHF | TGTGCCAGTGGGACAGGTGCTTATCAGCCCCAGCATTTT
TRBJ1-2 | TRBV28 | . | . | CASRPTAIYGYTF | TGTGCCAGCAGACCGACAGCTATCTATGGCTACACCTTC
TRBJ1-5 | TRBV6-5 | TRBD1 | . | CASKGAPNQPQHF | TGTGCCAGCAAGGGGGCACCAAATCAGCCCCAGCATTTT
TRBJ1-2 | TRBV7-2 | TRBD1 | . | CASSRDRPYGYTF | TGTGCCAGCAGCAGGGACAGGCCCTATGGCTACACCTTC
TRBJ1-2 | TRBV18 | TRBD1 | . | CASSPVTGNYGYTF | TGTGCCAGCTCACCGGTGACAGGGAACTATGGCTACACCTTC